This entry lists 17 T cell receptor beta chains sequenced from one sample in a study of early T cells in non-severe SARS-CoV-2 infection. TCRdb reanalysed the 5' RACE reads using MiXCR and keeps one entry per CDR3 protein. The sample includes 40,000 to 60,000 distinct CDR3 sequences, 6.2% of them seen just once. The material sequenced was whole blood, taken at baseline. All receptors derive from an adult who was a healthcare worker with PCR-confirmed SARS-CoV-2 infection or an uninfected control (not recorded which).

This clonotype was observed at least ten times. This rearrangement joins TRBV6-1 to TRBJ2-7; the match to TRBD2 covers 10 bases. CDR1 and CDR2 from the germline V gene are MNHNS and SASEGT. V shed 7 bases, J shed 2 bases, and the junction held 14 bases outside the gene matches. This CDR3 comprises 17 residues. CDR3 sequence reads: CASTQGRTSGTPYEQYF. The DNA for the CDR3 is TGTGCCAGCACCCAAGGGCGGACTAGCGGAACCCCCTACGAGCAGTACTTC.

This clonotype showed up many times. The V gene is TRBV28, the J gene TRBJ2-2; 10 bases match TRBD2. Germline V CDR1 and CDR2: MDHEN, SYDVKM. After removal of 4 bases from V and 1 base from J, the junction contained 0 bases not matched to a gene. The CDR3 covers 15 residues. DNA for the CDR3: TGTGCCAGCAGTTGGACTAGCGGGAACACCGGGGAGCTGTTTTTT. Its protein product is CASSWTSGNTGELFF.

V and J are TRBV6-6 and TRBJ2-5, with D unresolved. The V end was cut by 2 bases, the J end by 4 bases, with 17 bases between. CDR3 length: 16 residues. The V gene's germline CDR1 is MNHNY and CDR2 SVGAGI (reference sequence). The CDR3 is CASSYVASSPSETQYF. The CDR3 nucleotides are TGTGCCAGCAGTTACGTAGCCTCATCACCCTCAGAGACCCAGTACTTC.

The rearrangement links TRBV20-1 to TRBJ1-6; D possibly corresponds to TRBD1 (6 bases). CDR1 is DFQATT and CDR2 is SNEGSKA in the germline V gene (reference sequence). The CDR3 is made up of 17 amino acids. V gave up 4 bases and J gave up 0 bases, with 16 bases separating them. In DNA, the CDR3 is TGCAGTGCTACCGTGCGGGACATCTACTCCTATAATTCACCCCTCCACTTT. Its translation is CSATVRDIYSYNSPLHF.

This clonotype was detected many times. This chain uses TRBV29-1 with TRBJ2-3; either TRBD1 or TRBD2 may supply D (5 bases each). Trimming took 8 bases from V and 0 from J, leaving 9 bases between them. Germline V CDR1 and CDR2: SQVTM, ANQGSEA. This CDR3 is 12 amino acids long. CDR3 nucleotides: TGCAGCTTCGAGGGGAGCACAGATACGCAGTATTTT. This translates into CSFEGSTDTQYF.

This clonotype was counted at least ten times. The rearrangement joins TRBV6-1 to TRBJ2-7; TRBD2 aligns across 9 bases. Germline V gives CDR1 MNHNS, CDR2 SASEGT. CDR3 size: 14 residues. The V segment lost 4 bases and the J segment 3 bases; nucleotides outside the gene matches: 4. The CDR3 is CASSGLAEIYEQYF. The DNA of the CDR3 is TGTGCCAGCAGTGGACTAGCGGAAATCTACGAGCAGTACTTC.

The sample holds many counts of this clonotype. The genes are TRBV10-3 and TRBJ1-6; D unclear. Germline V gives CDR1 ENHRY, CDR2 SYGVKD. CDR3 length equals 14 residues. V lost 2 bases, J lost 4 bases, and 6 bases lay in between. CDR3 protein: CAISEQMYNSPLHF. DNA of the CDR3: TGTGCCATCAGTGAGCAGATGTATAATTCACCCCTCCACTTT.

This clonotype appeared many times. The CDR3 protein is CSAKTVSSYEQYF. The CDR3 region has the DNA TGCAGTGCTAAGACAGTTTCATCCTACGAGCAGTACTTC. This chain uses TRBV20-1 with TRBJ2-7, with a weak D call TRBD1 (5 bases). CDR1 DFQATT and CDR2 SNEGSKA come from the germline V gene (reference sequence). Trimming stripped 4 bases from V and 1 base from J, with 11 bases between. The CDR3 contains 13 residues.

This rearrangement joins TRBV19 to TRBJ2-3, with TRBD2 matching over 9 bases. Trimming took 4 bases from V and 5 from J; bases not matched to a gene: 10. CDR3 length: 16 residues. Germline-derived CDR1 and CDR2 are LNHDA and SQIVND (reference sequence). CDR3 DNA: TGTGCCAGTAGTACCTTCATTAGCGGGAGTCTAGATACGCAGTATTTT. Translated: CASSTFISGSLDTQYF.

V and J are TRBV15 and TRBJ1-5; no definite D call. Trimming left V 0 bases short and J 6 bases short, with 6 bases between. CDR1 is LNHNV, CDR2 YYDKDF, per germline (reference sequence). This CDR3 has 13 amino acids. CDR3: CATSREDGQPQHF. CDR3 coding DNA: TGTGCCACCAGCAGAGAGGACGGTCAGCCCCAGCATTTT.

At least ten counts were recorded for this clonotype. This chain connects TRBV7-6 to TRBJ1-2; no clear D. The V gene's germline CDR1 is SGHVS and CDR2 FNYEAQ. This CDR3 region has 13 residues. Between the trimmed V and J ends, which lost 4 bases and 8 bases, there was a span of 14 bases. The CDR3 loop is CASSSTAGRGYTF. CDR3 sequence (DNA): TGTGCCAGCAGCTCAACCGCCGGTCGGGGCTACACCTTC.

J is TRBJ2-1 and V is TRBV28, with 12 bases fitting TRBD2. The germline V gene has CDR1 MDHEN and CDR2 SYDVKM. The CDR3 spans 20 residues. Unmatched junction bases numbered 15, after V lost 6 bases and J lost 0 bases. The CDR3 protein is CASRDGLAGFISSSYNEQFF. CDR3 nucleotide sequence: TGTGCCAGCAGGGACGGACTAGCGGGGTTTATCTCGAGCTCCTACAATGAGCAGTTCTTC.

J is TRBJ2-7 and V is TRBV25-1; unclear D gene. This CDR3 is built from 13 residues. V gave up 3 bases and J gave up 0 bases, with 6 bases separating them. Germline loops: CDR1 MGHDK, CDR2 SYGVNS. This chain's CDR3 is CASSETRSYEQYF. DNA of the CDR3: TGTGCCAGCAGTGAGACCCGCTCCTACGAGCAGTACTTC.

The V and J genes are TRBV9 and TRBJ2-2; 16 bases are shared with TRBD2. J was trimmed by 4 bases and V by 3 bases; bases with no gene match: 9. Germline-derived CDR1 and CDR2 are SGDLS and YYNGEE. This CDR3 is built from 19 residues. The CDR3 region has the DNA TGTGCCAGCAGCGCCACCGGGACTAGCGGGAGGGATGGCACCGGGGAGCTGTTTTTT. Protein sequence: CASSATGTSGRDGTGELFF.

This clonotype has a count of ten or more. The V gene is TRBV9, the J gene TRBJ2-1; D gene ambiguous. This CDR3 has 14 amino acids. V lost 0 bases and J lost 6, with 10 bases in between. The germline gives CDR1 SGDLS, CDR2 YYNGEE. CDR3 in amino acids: CASSVVSGANEQFF. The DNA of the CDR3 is TGTGCCAGCAGCGTAGTCTCCGGCGCCAATGAGCAGTTCTTC.

The CDR3 DNA is TGCAGTGCTAGAGATCACGCGGGAGGGAGGGATACGCAGTATTTT. It codes for CSARDHAGGRDTQYF. The gene calls are TRBV20-1 and TRBJ2-3; 9 nucleotides align to TRBD2. CDR1 is DFQATT and CDR2 is SNEGSKA in the germline V gene (reference sequence). This CDR3 has 15 residues. V dropped 0 bases and J dropped 6; count of bases not matched to a gene: 7.

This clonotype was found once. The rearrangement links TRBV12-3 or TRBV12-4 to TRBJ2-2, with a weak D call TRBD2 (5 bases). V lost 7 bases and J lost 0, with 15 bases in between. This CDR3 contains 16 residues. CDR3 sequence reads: CASKSLKGANTGELFF. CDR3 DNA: TGTGCCAGCAAGTCTCTCAAGGGAGCGAACACCGGGGAGCTGTTTTTT.